This entry concerns a single T cell receptor beta chain. The data were obtained in a study of T cells in Graves' hyperthyroidism and ophthalmopathy. The CDR3 length is 12 residues. V was pared by 2 bases and J by 5 bases, with 6 bases between. Germline V gives CDR1 LNHDA, CDR2 SQIVND (reference sequence). Amplification of TCR beta CDR3 regions used RNA as the template. The study used the HTBI primer set for a first-round RT-PCR of the TCR CDR3. Each CDR3 protein is one row after TCRdb ran MiXCR on the multiplex PCR reads. The sample records just over 550,000 distinct CDR3 sequences, around 45% being singletons.

This chain joins TRBV19 and TRBJ1-1, with unresolved D. The receptor was derived from a woman aged 18-29 years with Graves' hyperthyroidism. The sample consisted of peripheral blood or thyroid tissue (not recorded which). CDR3 sequence (DNA): TGTGCCAGTAGTATAACGGGGACTGAAGCTTTCTTT. This sequence encodes CASSITGTEAFF. The full variable domain, rest sourced from reference TRBV19 and TRBJ1-1, is DGGITQSPKYLFRKEGQNVTLSCEQNLNHDAMYWYRQDPGQGLRLIYYSQIVNDFQKGDIAEGYSVSREKKESFPLTVTSAQKNPTAFYLCASSITGTEAFFGQGTRLTVV.